This TCR beta chain is from a study of blood T cell repertoires in COVID-19 (dated by TCRdb to 2018 to 2021). Turning to the overall study: Samples from collaborators originated in the United States, Italy and Spain and spanned both the acute and convalescent phases of COVID-19. The material from the prospective study consisted of cDNA or gDNA derived from T cells, B-cell-depleted T cells, or PBMCs. Subjects who had been exposed to COVID-19, were actively infected with it, or had recovered from it provided the deeply sampled blood TCRbeta repertoires that made up the dataset. The repertoires were released in a freely available public database intended as a resource for research on the immune response to SARS-CoV-2. The samples were drawn from two sources: the first 160 participants of the ongoing ImmuneRACE study, and about 1,300 subjects contributed by 6 global collaborators. Nearly every sample came with metadata listing a de-identified subject ID, COVID-19 status, age in years and sex. Where available, HLA class I and class II types were taken from metadata supplied by the sample provider and were not determined by assay-based typing.

Including the terminal cysteine and phenylalanine, the CDR3 comprises 15 residues. The DNA shown is the 45-base CDR3, in frame from base 1. Trimming costs V 4 bases and J 9 bases, and their ends lie 16 bases apart. The germline V gene yields SGHTA for CDR1 and FQGNSA for CDR2. As for this clone: What antigen it recognizes has not been identified. Base qualities are not provided; no much larger clone lies one nucleotide away.

The immunoSEQ Assay, a bias-controlled multiplex PCR, was used to amplify TCRbeta CDR3 regions from genomic DNA. The study's own analysis went as follows. Nucleated cell counts per sample were estimated from amplification of reference gene primers within the assay. Sequence reads were collapsed and filtered to measure the absolute abundance of every unique TCRbeta CDR3 rearrangement. For each sample, productive Simpson clonality was calculated by taking the square root of Simpson's diversity index across productive rearrangements. Drawn from immuneACCESS, this table holds only the in-frame rearrangements with V and J called that TCRdb kept. Clones are partly lost; checked studies trace under half to an unresolved V gene and leave the rest unexplained. V and J calls and clone size are as listed in that table; D and trimming were resolved from the DNA. This sample comprises roughly 140,000 clones, 76% of them detected only once. Jointly, the top ten make up less than 4.5% of the sample.

Broad study findings and their caveats: The quantity of clinical and demographic metadata differed by source and by participant and was supplied without curation.

The collaborating institutions used their own protocols to collect whole blood in K2EDTA tubes. For TCRbeta analysis, collaborator samples were shipped as frozen whole blood, as isolated PBMCs, or as DNA extracted from either sample type. The TCR comes from a woman of 80 years or more with acute or convalescent COVID-19. The rearranged segments are TRBV7-2 and TRBJ1-6; TRBD1 is a weak D gene call, 6 bases matching. The specimen was peripheral blood. Here the CDR3 is given as CASSSTGTIGSPLHF. The DNA sequence is as follows: TGTGCCAGCAGCTCAACCGGGACAATCGGTTCACCCCTCCACTTT.